These T cell receptor beta chains were read from a single sample in a study of blood T cell repertoires in COVID-19. Profiling relied on immunoSEQ multiplex PCR, and the TCRdb table lists in-frame clones only, not all of them. The sample includes 30,000 to 40,000 clones, 80% of them seen just once. Source material: peripheral blood. The receptors stem from a man at least 80 years old with acute or convalescent COVID-19. The CDR3 runs from the conserved cysteine through the conserved F or W. A D gene is named only where the DNA matches it firmly. Clone size is shown for a subset of rows, as once, few, many or a class of expanded clone.

V gene: TRBV30; J gene: TRBJ1-3; D gene: -; clone size: -; CDR3 DNA: TGTGCCTGGAGTGTACTTATGAGCTCTGGAAACACCATATATTTT; CDR3 protein: CAWSVLMSSGNTIYF
V gene: TRBV7-2; J gene: TRBJ2-7; D gene: TRBD2; clone size: -; CDR3 DNA: TGTGCCAGCAGCTTAGCGGCTAGCGGGGGGCATAACTCCTACGAGCAGTACTTC; CDR3 protein: CASSLAASGGHNSYEQYF
V gene: TRBV6-6; J gene: TRBJ2-7; D gene: TRBD2; clone size: once; CDR3 DNA: TGTGCCAGCAGCCCGCGGGAGATCCCCTACGAGCAGTACTTC; CDR3 protein: CASSPREIPYEQYF
V gene: TRBV7-9; J gene: TRBJ2-2; D gene: TRBD2; clone size: large; CDR3 DNA: TGTGCCAGCAGCTCCCCTCCCGGGACTAGTCACCCCGGGGAGCTGTTTTTT; CDR3 protein: CASSSPPGTSHPGELFF
V gene: TRBV9; J gene: TRBJ2-1; D gene: TRBD1; clone size: -; CDR3 DNA: TGTGCCAGCAGCCGAGGGGGCCCTGCGAATGAGCAGTTCTTC; CDR3 protein: CASSRGGPANEQFF
V gene: TRBV19; J gene: TRBJ1-4; D gene: -; clone size: -; CDR3 DNA: TGTGCCACCCAGATACGTAGTGGAGGGGAAAAACTGTTTTTT; CDR3 protein: CATQIRSGGEKLFF
V gene: TRBV15; J gene: TRBJ2-3; D gene: TRBD2; clone size: -; CDR3 DNA: TGTGCCACCAGCAGAAGGACTAGCGGGGGGCCCACTAGCACAGATACGCAGTATTTT; CDR3 protein: CATSRRTSGGPTSTDTQYF
V gene: TRBV29-1; J gene: TRBJ1-5; D gene: -; clone size: -; CDR3 DNA: TGCAGCGTTGCCTGGGGCAATAATCAGCCCCAGCATTTT; CDR3 protein: CSVAWGNNQPQHF
V gene: TRBV3-1/TRBV3-2; J gene: TRBJ1-2; D gene: -; clone size: -; CDR3 DNA: TGTGCCAGCAGCCCCGGGGGGCGGGTCTATGGCTACACCTTC; CDR3 protein: CASSPGGRVYGYTF
V gene: TRBV7-8; J gene: TRBJ1-3; D gene: -; clone size: -; CDR3 DNA: TGTGCCAGCAGCTTAAGCAACTCTGGAAACACCATATATTTT; CDR3 protein: CASSLSNSGNTIYF
V gene: TRBV2; J gene: TRBJ2-1; D gene: TRBD2; clone size: -; CDR3 DNA: TGTGCCAGCAGTGGACTAGCGGGGGACAATGAGCAGTTCTTC; CDR3 protein: CASSGLAGDNEQFF
V gene: TRBV6-2/TRBV6-3; J gene: TRBJ1-6; D gene: -; clone size: -; CDR3 DNA: TGTGCCAGCAGTTACCCAGATTCACCCCTCCACTTT; CDR3 protein: CASSYPDSPLHF
V gene: TRBV9; J gene: TRBJ1-4; D gene: TRBD1; clone size: -; CDR3 DNA: TGTGCCAGCAGCGTAGTAGGGGGCTGGGAGACAACTAATGAAAAACTGTTTTTT; CDR3 protein: CASSVVGGWETTNEKLFF
V gene: TRBV18; J gene: TRBJ1-2; D gene: TRBD1; clone size: -; CDR3 DNA: TGTGCCACCACAGGGGACAGGGATGATGGCTACACCTTC; CDR3 protein: CATTGDRDDGYTF
V gene: TRBV9; J gene: TRBJ2-5; D gene: TRBD1; clone size: -; CDR3 DNA: TGTGCCAGCAGCCAAACAGGGGGCCGGGAGTGGGAGACCCAGTACTTC; CDR3 protein: CASSQTGGREWETQYF
V gene: TRBV9; J gene: TRBJ1-2; D gene: -; clone size: -; CDR3 DNA: TGTGCCAGCAGCGACGACTCTTCAGGGGCGTATGGCTACACCTTC; CDR3 protein: CASSDDSSGAYGYTF
V gene: TRBV6-6; J gene: TRBJ1-2; D gene: TRBD1; clone size: -; CDR3 DNA: TGTGCCAGCGGAAGGGGGCGCAACTATGGCTACACCTTC; CDR3 protein: CASGRGRNYGYTF
V gene: TRBV30; J gene: TRBJ1-2; D gene: -; clone size: -; CDR3 DNA: TGTGCCTGGAGTTCGGGTGGCTACACCTTC; CDR3 protein: CAWSSGGYTF
V gene: TRBV7-6; J gene: TRBJ2-1; D gene: -; clone size: -; CDR3 DNA: TGTGCCAGCAGCTTAGGCGGGATCTACAATGAGCAGTTCTTC; CDR3 protein: CASSLGGIYNEQFF
V gene: TRBV7-3; J gene: TRBJ2-3; D gene: -; clone size: -; CDR3 DNA: TGTGCCAGCAGCTTAACGGGGCTCACAGATACGCAGTATTTT; CDR3 protein: CASSLTGLTDTQYF
V gene: TRBV7-2; J gene: TRBJ1-5; D gene: -; clone size: -; CDR3 DNA: TGTGCCAGCAGCTTTGAGGGTGCGAGCAATCAGCCCCAGCATTTT; CDR3 protein: CASSFEGASNQPQHF
V gene: TRBV5-1; J gene: TRBJ2-3; D gene: TRBD2; clone size: -; CDR3 DNA: TGCGCCAGCAAACGGGAGGGGAGGCCAGATACGCAGTATTTT; CDR3 protein: CASKREGRPDTQYF
V gene: TRBV7-3; J gene: TRBJ2-1; D gene: TRBD1; clone size: -; CDR3 DNA: TGTGCCAGCAGCTCGACAGGGGGGAACAATGAGCAGTTCTTC; CDR3 protein: CASSSTGGNNEQFF
V gene: TRBV18; J gene: TRBJ2-3; D gene: TRBD1; clone size: -; CDR3 DNA: TGTGCCAGCTCACCACGGACAGGGGGCATAGATACGCAGTATTTT; CDR3 protein: CASSPRTGGIDTQYF
V gene: TRBV4-1; J gene: TRBJ1-1; D gene: -; clone size: -; CDR3 DNA: TGCGCCAGCAGCCAAGTGCAGGGCCCTGAAGCTTTCTTT; CDR3 protein: CASSQVQGPEAFF
V gene: TRBV1; J gene: TRBJ2-3; D gene: -; clone size: -; CDR3 DNA: TGCACCAGCAGCCAAGATCCTCGGGGGGCCCCCACAGATACGCAGTATTTT; CDR3 protein: CTSSQDPRGAPTDTQYF
V gene: TRBV5-8; J gene: TRBJ1-1; D gene: TRBD1; clone size: -; CDR3 DNA: TGTGCCAGCAGCTTTTTACTTGGGACAGCCGAAGCTTTCTTT; CDR3 protein: CASSFLLGTAEAFF
V gene: TRBV18; J gene: TRBJ2-1; D gene: -; clone size: -; CDR3 DNA: TGTGCCAGCTCACCGACCCAGGGTTCCTACAATGAGCAGTTCTTC; CDR3 protein: CASSPTQGSYNEQFF
V gene: TRBV19; J gene: TRBJ1-5; D gene: TRBD1; clone size: -; CDR3 DNA: TGTGCCAGTATGGCCGGGATGGGACAGAGCAATCAGCCCCAGCATTTT; CDR3 protein: CASMAGMGQSNQPQHF
V gene: TRBV19; J gene: TRBJ2-7; D gene: TRBD1; clone size: few; CDR3 DNA: TGTGCCAGTAGTATGGGGACAGAGAATTACGAGCAGTACTTC; CDR3 protein: CASSMGTENYEQYF
V gene: TRBV7-9; J gene: TRBJ1-6; D gene: -; clone size: -; CDR3 DNA: TGTGCCAGCAGCTTAGGAGTTTCACCCCTCCACTTT; CDR3 protein: CASSLGVSPLHF
V gene: TRBV7-2; J gene: TRBJ1-3; D gene: -; clone size: few; CDR3 DNA: TGTGCCAGCAGCTTAGTCAGGGCTGGAAACACCATATATTTT; CDR3 protein: CASSLVRAGNTIYF
V gene: TRBV4-3; J gene: TRBJ2-1; D gene: -; clone size: -; CDR3 DNA: TGCGCCAGCAGCCAACAGGCCGGGGGGCTGCAGGAAAATGAGCAGTTCTTC; CDR3 protein: CASSQQAGGLQENEQFF
V gene: TRBV7-6; J gene: TRBJ2-7; D gene: -; clone size: few; CDR3 DNA: TGTGCCAGCAGCTTACGGGATTTAGGGCCCTACGAGCAGTACTTC; CDR3 protein: CASSLRDLGPYEQYF
V gene: TRBV5-5; J gene: TRBJ1-2; D gene: TRBD1; clone size: -; CDR3 DNA: TGTGCCAGCAGCTTCGAACAGGGGGACTTTAACTATGGCTACACCTTC; CDR3 protein: CASSFEQGDFNYGYTF
V gene: TRBV15; J gene: TRBJ2-7; D gene: -; clone size: -; CDR3 DNA: TGTGCCACCAGCAGCCGGCGGGGGCTGGAAGGTGACGAGCAGTACTTC; CDR3 protein: CATSSRRGLEGDEQYF
V gene: TRBV4-3; J gene: TRBJ2-1; D gene: TRBD2; clone size: -; CDR3 DNA: TGCGCCAGCAGTAGAGCGGGAGGACCTTACAATGAGCAGTTCTTC; CDR3 protein: CASSRAGGPYNEQFF
V gene: TRBV19; J gene: TRBJ1-2; D gene: -; clone size: -; CDR3 DNA: TGTGCCAGTAGCCCTCTCCGGGAGACCCTGGTCTTC; CDR3 protein: CASSPLRETLVF
V gene: TRBV11-2; J gene: TRBJ2-5; D gene: -; clone size: -; CDR3 DNA: TGTGCCAGCAGCTTAGATGAAAGGGGTCAGACCCAGTACTTC; CDR3 protein: CASSLDERGQTQYF
V gene: TRBV6-2/TRBV6-3; J gene: TRBJ2-7; D gene: TRBD2; clone size: -; CDR3 DNA: TGTGCCAGCAGTATGGGGACTAGCAGCTCCTACGAGCAGTACTTC; CDR3 protein: CASSMGTSSSYEQYF
V gene: TRBV11-2; J gene: TRBJ1-6; D gene: -; clone size: -; CDR3 DNA: TGTGCCAGCAGCTTAGACTCCCAGGTCTCACCCCTCCACTTT; CDR3 protein: CASSLDSQVSPLHF
V gene: TRBV30; J gene: TRBJ2-7; D gene: -; clone size: -; CDR3 DNA: TGTGCCTGGAGTAGCAGGTCGGATGGCGAGCAGTACTTC; CDR3 protein: CAWSSRSDGEQYF
V gene: TRBV18; J gene: TRBJ1-2; D gene: -; clone size: -; CDR3 DNA: TGTGCCAGCTCATATGCGGCTAACTATGGCTACACCTTC; CDR3 protein: CASSYAANYGYTF
V gene: TRBV5-4; J gene: TRBJ2-2; D gene: TRBD2; clone size: -; CDR3 DNA: TGTGCCAGCAGCCCCGGCGGGGGGGGTAGGACCGGGGAGCTGTTTTTT; CDR3 protein: CASSPGGGGRTGELFF
V gene: TRBV3-1/TRBV3-2; J gene: TRBJ1-6; D gene: -; clone size: once; CDR3 DNA: TGTGCCAGCAGCCAAGGAAGGGTGGGGAGCTCCTATAATTCACCCCTCCACTTT; CDR3 protein: CASSQGRVGSSYNSPLHF
V gene: TRBV28; J gene: TRBJ1-1; D gene: TRBD1; clone size: -; CDR3 DNA: TGTGCCAGCAGATCTCTAGGACAGGGGAACACTGAAGCTTTCTTT; CDR3 protein: CASRSLGQGNTEAFF
V gene: TRBV7-8; J gene: TRBJ2-7; D gene: -; clone size: -; CDR3 DNA: TGTGCCAGCAGCTTAGCCTCACGGACAGCCTTCCTACGAGAGCAGTACTTC; CDR3 protein: CASSLASRTAFLREQYF
V gene: TRBV18; J gene: TRBJ1-2; D gene: -; clone size: -; CDR3 DNA: TGTGCCAGCTCACCAAGGGCAGGGGATAACTATGGCTACACCTTC; CDR3 protein: CASSPRAGDNYGYTF
V gene: TRBV5-1; J gene: TRBJ1-2; D gene: TRBD1; clone size: -; CDR3 DNA: TGCGCCAGCAGGGGACAGGGGTTTGGCTACACCTTC; CDR3 protein: CASRGQGFGYTF
V gene: TRBV3-1/TRBV3-2; J gene: TRBJ2-2; D gene: TRBD2; clone size: -; CDR3 DNA: TGTGCCAGCATGGGGACTAGCGGGAGATACGGGGAGCTGTTTTTT; CDR3 protein: CASMGTSGRYGELFF
V gene: TRBV11-2; J gene: TRBJ1-4; D gene: -; clone size: -; CDR3 DNA: TGTGCCAGCAGCGCCACAGGGCAGGCTAATGAAAAACTGTTTTTT; CDR3 protein: CASSATGQANEKLFF